These 18 T cell receptor beta chains were sequenced from one sample in a study of blood T cell repertoires in COVID-19. Some clones are missing from TCRdb's copy, which holds only in-frame ones; the method was immunoSEQ multiplex PCR. The sample yields fewer than 200,000 clones, 70% to 90% seen once. The source material was peripheral blood. All receptors come from a woman between 50 and 59 years old with COVID-19, enrolled during active disease.

The rearrangement links TRBV3-1 (or the pseudogene TRBV3-2) to TRBJ1-6; 8 positions agree with TRBD1. The V and J ends lost 4 bases and 6 bases, in that order; junction bases with no gene match: 5. Germline V gene sequence: CDR1 LGHDT, CDR2 YNNKEL (reference sequence). The CDR3 has 15 residues. CDR3 protein: CASSLQGEGNSPLHF. CDR3 bases: TGTGCCAGCAGCCTACAGGGGGAGGGTAATTCACCCCTCCACTTT.

This chain connects TRBV19 to TRBJ2-5, with D possibly TRBD1 on 7 matching bases. From germline, CDR1 is LNHDA and CDR2 SQIVND (reference sequence). Trimming left V 7 bases short and J 5 bases short, with 17 bases between. The CDR3 sequence is 14 residues long. CDR3 in amino acids: CASTPSGGRETQYF. For the CDR3, the DNA is TGTGCCAGTACCCCGTCAGGGGGGCGGGAGACCCAGTACTTC.

This chain uses TRBV5-4 with TRBJ2-1; D is possibly TRBD2 (7 bases). CDR1 and CDR2 (germline): SGHNT, YYREEE (reference sequence). Trimming shortened V by 1 base and J by 3 bases, and 11 bases separated the two germline ends. The CDR3 is 15 amino acids. The CDR3 DNA is TGTGCCAGCAGCTTGTCGGGGGGCAACTACAATGAGCAGTTCTTC. This codes for CASSLSGGNYNEQFF.

This clone turned up a few times. V and J are TRBV30 and TRBJ1-3; D not resolved. The V end was cut by 3 bases, the J end by 2 bases, with 11 bases between. The CDR3 sequence is 14 residues long. Germline V gene sequence: CDR1 GTSNPN, CDR2 SVGIG (reference sequence). The CDR3 reads CAWRSGITGNTIYF. CDR3 DNA: TGTGCCTGGAGATCCGGGATCACTGGAAACACCATATATTTT.

The rearrangement uses TRBV19 and TRBJ1-5; D unresolved. Germline assignment: CDR1 LNHDA and CDR2 SQIVND (reference sequence). The CDR3 is 15 residues long. Trimming took 3 bases from V and 0 from J, leaving 9 bases between them. CDR3 DNA sequence: TGTGCCAGTAGTATTGGCAGTTATAGCAATCAGCCCCAGCATTTT. As protein: CASSIGSYSNQPQHF.

This clone was seen more than once but under ten times. J is TRBJ1-1 and V is TRBV2; D possibly corresponds to TRBD1 (6 bases). V lost 5 bases and J 5 bases, leaving 15 bases between the germline ends. Germline V CDR1 and CDR2: SNHLY, FYNNEI. The CDR3 totals 14 residues. The CDR3 DNA is TGTGCCAGCAGTTCCCTGACAGGCGGGACTGAAGCTTTCTTT. As protein: CASSSLTGGTEAFF. The full variable domain, with the rest looked up from reference TRBV2 and TRBJ1-1, is EPEVTQTPSHQVTQMGQEVILRCVPISNHLYFYWYRQILGQKVEFLVSFYNNEISEKSEIFDDQFSVERPDGSNFTLKIRSTKLEDSAMYFCASSSLTGGTEAFFGQGTRLTVV.

This rearrangement joins TRBV10-3 to TRBJ1-5; perhaps TRBD1 as D (5 bases). V was shortened by 5 bases and J by 5 bases, with 10 bases between the two germline ends. Germline loops: CDR1 ENHRY, CDR2 SYGVKD. The CDR3 sequence is 13 residues long. In DNA, the CDR3 is TGTGCCATCAGTTCAGGGTTTGATCAGCCCCAGCATTTT. It translates to CAISSGFDQPQHF.

This sequence joins TRBV4-2 and TRBJ2-1; no reliable D call. Trimming removed 0 bases at V and 7 bases at J, with 7 bases between. The CDR3 sequence is 13 residues long. In germline, CDR1 is LGHNA, CDR2 YNFKEQ. In nucleotides, the CDR3 is TGTGCCAGCAGCCAAGATCACCTAAATGAGCAGTTCTTC. Its translation is CASSQDHLNEQFF.

This chain joins TRBV6-5 and TRBJ1-3; D is unclear. The CDR3 extends over 12 amino acids. The V gene's germline CDR1 is MNHEY and CDR2 SVGAGI. Deletions cut 4 bases from V and 3 bases from J, with 4 bases between. CDR3 loop: CASSSVGNTIYF. CDR3 DNA: TGTGCCAGCAGTTCCGTTGGAAACACCATATATTTT.

The V gene is TRBV2, the J gene TRBJ2-5; 9 bases line up with TRBD2. Germline V gene sequence: CDR1 SNHLY, CDR2 FYNNEI. This CDR3 region has 15 residues. The trim removed 5 bases at V and 7 bases at J, leaving 11 bases unmatched. The CDR3, as DNA: TGTGCCAGCAGTTTAGCGGGGGCCCCTGTGGGGACCCAGTACTTC. Protein sequence: CASSLAGAPVGTQYF.

This clone was seen a single time. V and J are TRBV2 and TRBJ1-5; D is unresolved. V lost 3 bases, J lost 6 bases, and 9 bases lay in between. CDR1 is SNHLY and CDR2 is FYNNEI in the germline V gene. The CDR3 is made up of 13 amino acids. CDR3 sequence reads: CASSDNPGQPQHF. CDR3 DNA: TGTGCCAGCAGTGATAACCCGGGTCAGCCCCAGCATTTT.

The chain carries TRBV11-2 and TRBJ1-5; a weak D match, TRBD1 (5 bases). CDR1 and CDR2 (germline): SGHAT, FQNNGV. CDR3 length: 14 amino acids. V lost 1 base and J lost 6, with 10 bases in between. The CDR3 reads CASSLGRVGQPQHF. Written as DNA, the CDR3 is TGTGCCAGCAGCTTAGGCAGGGTCGGTCAGCCCCAGCATTTT. The variable domain in full, completed from reference TRBV11-2 and TRBJ1-5, reads EAGVAQSPRYKIIEKRQSVAFWCNPISGHATLYWYQQILGQGPKLLIQFQNNGVVDDSQLPKDRFSAERLKGVDSTLKIQPAKLEDSAVYLCASSLGRVGQPQHFGDGTRLSIL.

The chain combines TRBV18 with TRBJ2-7, with TRBD1 as a possible D gene (6 bases). Trimming pared 6 bases from V and 5 bases from J, leaving 11 bases between. Germline-derived CDR1 and CDR2 are KGHSH and LQKENI. The CDR3 contains 12 residues. The CDR3 DNA sequence: TGTGCCAGCTCTGCCAGGGACAACGAGCAGTACTTC. Residues: CASSARDNEQYF.

The V call is TRBV6-5, the J call TRBJ2-7, with 10 nucleotides matching TRBD2. The CDR3 sequence is 15 residues long. V lost 6 bases, J lost 4 bases, and 9 bases stayed unmatched. Germline CDR1 is MNHEY and CDR2 is SVGAGI. In DNA, the CDR3 is TGTGCCAGCAGGGTAGCGGGGGGCACTGGGTACGAGCAGTACTTC. This translates into CASRVAGGTGYEQYF.

CDR3: CASSLYSSSYEQYF. The CDR3, as DNA: TGTGCCAGCAGCTTGTACAGTAGCTCCTACGAGCAGTACTTC. This chain uses TRBV5-6 with TRBJ2-7; D is uncertain. Trimming shortened V by 1 base and J by 0 bases, and 8 bases separated the two germline ends. This CDR3 has 14 residues. Germline CDR1 reads SGHDT; CDR2 reads YYEEEE.

V gene TRBV27 combines with J gene TRBJ2-7; 12 bases line up with TRBD2. The germline gives CDR1 MNHEY, CDR2 SMNVEV (reference sequence). This CDR3 region has 15 residues. V was clipped by 7 bases and J by 7 bases; unmatched bases: 11. This CDR3 reads CASNHRLAGASEQYF. The CDR3 DNA is TGTGCCAGCAACCATCGACTAGCGGGGGCGAGTGAGCAGTACTTC.

The CDR3 loop is CASSPGTSGGGEQYF. CDR3 nucleotide sequence: TGTGCCAGCTCACCTGGGACTAGCGGGGGGGGTGAGCAGTACTTC. This chain links TRBV18 with TRBJ2-7, with 16 bases that match TRBD2. The CDR3 extends over 15 amino acids. Germline-derived CDR1 and CDR2 are KGHSH and LQKENI. Losses at the gene ends were 3 bases for V and 7 bases for J; bases not matched to a gene: 3.

This clone was picked up a small number of times. This CDR3 is CASSVGPTSTDTQYF. In DNA form, the CDR3 reads TGTGCCAGCAGCGTAGGACCGACTAGCACAGATACGCAGTATTTT. The chain employs TRBV9 and TRBJ2-3; no definite D call. Germline-derived CDR1 and CDR2 are SGDLS and YYNGEE. V was shortened by 0 bases and J by 0 bases, with 8 bases between the two germline ends. CDR3 length: 15 amino acids.